One sample yielded the 11 T cell receptor beta chains listed below, sequenced in a study of shared clonotypes between healthy human individuals. Clones were read by immunoSEQ multiplex PCR, and TCRdb kept only the in-frame ones, dropping some. Here the sample spans about 680,000 clones, approximately 90% being singletons. CD8 cells regarded as naive lacked CD45RO, were positively chosen for CCR7, and omitted terminally differentiated effector memory CD45RA+ cells. Source material: naive CD8+ T cells sorted from blood. These receptors all come from a man aged 25-40 years in good health.

The rearrangement uses TRBV9 and TRBJ2-2, with D perhaps assigned TRBD1 or TRBD2 (5 bases each). V lost 0 bases to trimming and J lost 3 bases, with 15 bases between them. Germline V gene sequence: CDR1 SGDLS, CDR2 YYNGEE. The CDR3 loop spans 17 amino acids. The CDR3 DNA reads TGTGCCAGCAGCGTAGTTGGGGACGTAGGAGACACCGGGGAGCTGTTTTTT. This translates into CASSVVGDVGDTGELFF.

This clone occurred a few times. The CDR3, as DNA: TGCGCCAGCAGCCAAGAAGGGGTGGGGGACTACGAGCAGTACTTC. Translating gives CASSQEGVGDYEQYF. The chain links TRBV4-3 to TRBJ2-7; either TRBD1 or TRBD2 may supply D (5 bases each). Trimming removed 0 bases from V and 3 bases from J, with 12 bases in between. This CDR3 has 15 residues. From germline, CDR1 is LGHNA and CDR2 YSLEER.

The chain links TRBV7-8 to TRBJ1-2; D ambiguous. Trimming shortened V by 3 bases and J by 3 bases, and 11 bases separated the two germline ends. There are 14 residues in the CDR3. Germline lookup yields CDR1 SGHVS and CDR2 FQNEAQ. This chain's CDR3 is CASSFWDPDYGYTF. Written as DNA, the CDR3 is TGTGCCAGCAGCTTTTGGGATCCGGACTATGGCTACACCTTC.

This chain links TRBV7-9 with TRBJ1-1; TRBD1 aligns across 9 bases. Unmatched junction bases numbered 14, after V lost 2 bases and J lost 1 base. Germline loops: CDR1 SEHNR, CDR2 FQNEAQ (reference sequence). CDR3 length: 19 residues. CDR3 DNA: TGTGCCAGCAGCTTAAGCCCGTTACGGGACAGGGTAAAGAACACTGAAGCTTTCTTT. It yields the protein CASSLSPLRDRVKNTEAFF.

The chain couples TRBV4-1 to TRBJ2-7; 8 bases map to TRBD2. V shed 3 bases, J shed 3 bases, and the junction held 7 bases outside the gene matches. The CDR3 has 15 amino acids. Germline V gene data show CDR1 as MGHRA and CDR2 as YSYEKL. CDR3 DNA: TGCGCCAGCAGCCAGGAGCCCGGGACTAGCTACGAGCAGTACTTC. Translation: CASSQEPGTSYEQYF.

This rearrangement joins TRBV7-6 to TRBJ1-1; D gene uncertain. This CDR3 spans 18 amino acids. CDR1 is SGHVS, CDR2 FNYEAQ, per germline. V was pared by 1 base and J by 1 base, with 19 bases between. Here the CDR3 reads CASSLDHSIRVGNTEAFF. CDR3 in DNA: TGTGCCAGCAGCTTAGACCATTCAATAAGGGTTGGGAACACTGAAGCTTTCTTT.

The chain carries TRBV7-9 and TRBJ2-3; TRBD1 agrees at 8 bases. The V gene's germline CDR1 is SEHNR and CDR2 FQNEAQ (reference sequence). Losses at the gene ends were 5 bases for V and 4 bases for J; bases not matched to a gene: 8. This CDR3 is 15 amino acids long. The CDR3 DNA is TGTGCCAGCAGCCCCAGGGGGCCTGGGGCAGATACGCAGTATTTT. Its translation: CASSPRGPGADTQYF.

V gene TRBV27 combines with J gene TRBJ1-1; maybe TRBD1 (6 bases). The CDR3 has 13 amino acids. The V gene lost 7 bases and the J gene lost 3 bases, with 12 bases spanning the gap. The germline V gene encodes CDR1 MNHEY and CDR2 SMNVEV (reference sequence). CDR3 sequence (DNA): TGTGCCAGCAAAGAGGGGGGATACACTGAAGCTTTCTTT. This translates into CASKEGGYTEAFF.

The chain joins TRBV29-1 to TRBJ2-1; D might be TRBD2 (5 bases). The CDR3 runs to 17 residues. The V and J ends lost 1 base and 0 bases respectively, with 16 bases between them. CDR1 and CDR2 from the germline V gene are SQVTM and ANQGSEA. CDR3 residues: CSVEGWETASSYNEQFF. DNA of the CDR3: TGCAGCGTTGAAGGTTGGGAGACTGCAAGCTCCTACAATGAGCAGTTCTTC.

On this clone itself: Sequence at one end of the junction differs from germline and may be a read error. This chain joins TRBV7-9 and TRBJ2-7; 10 positions match TRBD2. In germline, CDR1 is SEHNR, CDR2 FQNEAQ (reference sequence). The CDR3 length is 16 residues. In DNA form, the CDR3 reads TGCGCCAGCAGCCACTCCCTAGCGGGAGAGTCCTACGAGCAGTACTTC. Protein: CASSHSLAGESYEQYF.

J is TRBJ2-7 and V is TRBV5-8, with 7 nucleotides matching TRBD1. V lost 4 bases and J lost 3; bases outside the gene matches: 7. There are 14 residues in the CDR3. CDR1 is SGHTS and CDR2 is YDEGEE in the germline V gene. The CDR3 region is CASSGTGTVYEQYF. CDR3 DNA: TGTGCCAGCAGCGGTACCGGGACAGTCTACGAGCAGTACTTC.